This T cell receptor beta chain was obtained from a study of cytomegalovirus exposure and HLA in healthy donors. Study-wide results and caveats: The only immune exposure information that was available was CMV serostatus.

CDR1 and CDR2 (germline): MNHEY, SMNVEV (reference sequence). There are 17 residues in the CDR3. V was pared by 6 bases and J by 5 bases, with 22 bases between. Primers for the PCR totalled 60 Vbeta and 13 Jbeta. The table came from immunoSEQ multiplex PCR; TCRdb's copy has only in-frame clones and leaves some out. The sample holds 95,000 to 150,000 clones, around 67% seen once. A note on this clone: Its antigen is currently unknown.

The chain carries TRBV27 and TRBJ2-2, with D perhaps matching TRBD2 (6 bases). The TCR comes from a man in his 60s in good health and CMV-seropositive. The sequencing input was PBMCs. CDR3 region: CASSNVGLGGSTGELFF. CDR3 DNA sequence: TGTGCCAGCAGCAACGTCGGTTTGGGGGGAAGTACCGGGGAGCTGTTTTTT.